Presented here are 6 T cell receptor beta chains from one specimen sequenced in a study of shared clonotypes between healthy human individuals. Assay used: immunoSEQ multiplex PCR; TCRdb lists only in-frame clones, some missing. The sample comprises millions of clones, roughly 96% of which are singletons, and about 0.13% rests with the top ten. The sample taken for sequencing was naive CD4+ T cells sorted from blood. The sample's subset: CD45RA+ positively selected. The source of these receptors is a man aged 18 to 29 in good health.

The rearrangement joins TRBV30 to TRBJ1-1; D is unclear. The germline V gene encodes CDR1 GTSNPN and CDR2 SVGIG (reference sequence). CDR3 length: 13 amino acids. The V end lost 6 bases, the J end lost 1 base, and 12 bases lay between the germline ends. The CDR3 DNA sequence: TGTGCCTGCGTAAACCAAGCGAACACTGAAGCTTTCTTT. This gives the protein CACVNQANTEAFF. Together with reference TRBV30 and TRBJ1-1, the CDR3 gives the full variable domain: SQTIHQWPATLVQPVGSPLSLECTVEGTSNPNLYWYRQAAGRGLQLLFYSVGIGQISSEVPQNLSASRPQDRQFILSSKKLLLSDSGFYLCACVNQANTEAFFGQGTRLTVV.

The V call is TRBV11-2, the J call TRBJ2-1, with 13 bases lining up with TRBD2. The CDR3 runs to 16 residues. The germline CDR1 and CDR2 sequences are SGHAT and FQNNGV. The trim removed 5 bases at V and 6 bases at J, leaving 7 bases unmatched. This CDR3 is CASSPPGLAGSNEQFF. CDR3 in DNA: TGTGCCAGCAGCCCCCCGGGACTAGCGGGAAGCAATGAGCAGTTCTTC.

The rearrangement links TRBV4-2 to TRBJ1-6, with D hard to call. Trimming shortened V by 4 bases and J by 0 bases, and 10 bases separated the two germline ends. The V gene's germline CDR1 is LGHNA and CDR2 YNFKEQ. The CDR3 is 16 amino acids. The CDR3 here is CASSLRQSSYNSPLHF. CDR3 coding DNA: TGTGCCAGCAGCCTACGACAAAGCTCCTATAATTCACCCCTCCACTTT.

The gene calls are TRBV6-6 and TRBJ2-1; 13 nucleotides line up with TRBD2. The CDR3 consists of 16 residues. The V gene's germline CDR1 is MNHNY and CDR2 SVGAGI (reference sequence). Germline trimming cut 6 bases from V and 0 bases from J; bases unmatched to any gene: 2. CDR3 loop: CASRWTSGSSYNEQFF. The CDR3 DNA reads TGTGCCAGCAGGTGGACTAGCGGGAGCTCCTACAATGAGCAGTTCTTC.

The chain combines TRBV11-2 with TRBJ1-1; D might be TRBD1 (5 bases). Germline-derived CDR1 and CDR2 are SGHAT and FQNNGV. The V gene lost 4 bases and the J gene lost 10 bases, with 19 bases spanning the gap. CDR3 size: 14 residues. The CDR3 bases are TGTGCCAGCAGCTCATACGGCAGGGAAGTTAGAGCTTTCTTT. It encodes CASSSYGREVRAFF.

The CDR3, as DNA: TGCGCCAGCAGTCAATCGAGTGGACAGGGGCTAACCTACGAGCAGTACTTC. Its protein is CASSQSSGQGLTYEQYF. This chain joins TRBV23-1 and TRBJ2-7; TRBD1 matches 9 bases. TRBV23-1 is an ORF; its function is uncertain. The trim removed 0 bases at V and 2 bases at J, leaving 8 bases unmatched. The CDR3 covers 17 residues.